The present entry profiles one TCR beta chain with its context. Its target is unknown. This sample was taken from a study of cytomegalovirus exposure and HLA in healthy donors. Trimming cost V 6 bases and J 7 bases; bases outside gene matches: 8. The CDR3 has 14 residues. Germline CDR1 MNHEY, CDR2 SVGAGI. Use of 60 Vbeta and 13 Jbeta primers characterized the PCR. This table comes from immunoSEQ multiplex PCR, and its TCRdb copy is limited to in-frame clones, with some not included. The table lists approximately 100,000 clones, 65% to 80% of them singletons. Study-wide results and limits: The authors enumerated roughly 160 TCR beta chains as linked to cytomegalovirus. Because they were indistinguishable, some V segments, including TRBV6-2 and TRBV6-3, were excluded.

All donors participated as healthy donors of bone marrow. The receptor was isolated from a man aged 55-75 years in good health and CMV-seropositive. The chain couples TRBV6-5 to TRBJ2-2; 7 bases match TRBD1. Source material: PBMCs. The CDR3 is CASSQTGWDGELFF. In DNA form, the CDR3 reads TGTGCCAGCAGCCAGACAGGGTGGGACGGGGAGCTGTTTTTT.